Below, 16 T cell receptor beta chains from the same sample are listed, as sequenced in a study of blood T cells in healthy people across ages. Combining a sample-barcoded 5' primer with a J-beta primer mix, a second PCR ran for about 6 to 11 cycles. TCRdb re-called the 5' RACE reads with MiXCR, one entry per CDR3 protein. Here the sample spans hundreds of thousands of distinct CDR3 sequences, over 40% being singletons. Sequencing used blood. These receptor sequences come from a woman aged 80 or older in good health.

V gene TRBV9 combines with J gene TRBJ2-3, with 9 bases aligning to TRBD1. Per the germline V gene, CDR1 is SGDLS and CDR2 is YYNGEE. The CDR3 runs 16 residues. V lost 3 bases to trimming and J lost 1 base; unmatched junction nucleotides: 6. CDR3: CASSAEGQGRTDTQYF. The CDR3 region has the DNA TGTGCCAGCAGCGCCGAGGGACAGGGTCGCACAGATACGCAGTATTTT.

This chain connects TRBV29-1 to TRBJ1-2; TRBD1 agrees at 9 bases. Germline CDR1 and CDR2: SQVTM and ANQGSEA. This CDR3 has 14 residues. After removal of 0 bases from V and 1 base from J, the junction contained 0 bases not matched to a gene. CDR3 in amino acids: CSVEETGGNYGYTF. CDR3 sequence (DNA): TGCAGCGTTGAAGAGACAGGGGGTAACTATGGCTACACCTTC.

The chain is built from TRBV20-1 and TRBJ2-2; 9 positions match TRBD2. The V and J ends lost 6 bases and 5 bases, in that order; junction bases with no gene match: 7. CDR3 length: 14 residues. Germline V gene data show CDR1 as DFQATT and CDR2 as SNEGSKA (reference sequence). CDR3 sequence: CSALRGGSTGELFF. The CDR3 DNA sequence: TGCAGTGCCCTGCGGGGGGGCTCGACCGGGGAGCTGTTTTTT.

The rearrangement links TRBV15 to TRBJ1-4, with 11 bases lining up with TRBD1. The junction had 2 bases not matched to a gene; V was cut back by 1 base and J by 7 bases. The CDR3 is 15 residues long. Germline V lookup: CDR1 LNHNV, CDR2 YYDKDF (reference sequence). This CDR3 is CATSRAGQGAEKLFF. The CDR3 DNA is TGTGCCACCAGCAGAGCCGGACAGGGGGCTGAAAAACTGTTTTTT.

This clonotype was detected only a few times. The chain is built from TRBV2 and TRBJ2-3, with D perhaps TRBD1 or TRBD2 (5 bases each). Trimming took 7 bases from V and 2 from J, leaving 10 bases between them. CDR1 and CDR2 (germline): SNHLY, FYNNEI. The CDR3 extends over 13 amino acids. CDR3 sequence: CASTKGTTDTQYF. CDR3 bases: TGTGCCAGCACTAAGGGGACCACAGATACGCAGTATTTT.

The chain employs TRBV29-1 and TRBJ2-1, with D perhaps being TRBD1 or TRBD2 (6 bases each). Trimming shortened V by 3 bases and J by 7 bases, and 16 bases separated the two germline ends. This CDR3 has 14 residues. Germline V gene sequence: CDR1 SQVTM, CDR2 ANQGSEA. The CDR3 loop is CSVDDRRGTNEQFF. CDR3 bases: TGCAGCGTTGACGACAGGAGGGGCACAAATGAGCAGTTCTTC.

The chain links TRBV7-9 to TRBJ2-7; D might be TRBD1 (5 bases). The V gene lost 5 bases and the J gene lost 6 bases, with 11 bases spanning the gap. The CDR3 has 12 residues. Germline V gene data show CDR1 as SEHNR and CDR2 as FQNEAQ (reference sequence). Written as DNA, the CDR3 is TGTGCCAGCAGCCCGACAGTCGGCGAGCAGTACTTC. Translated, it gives CASSPTVGEQYF.

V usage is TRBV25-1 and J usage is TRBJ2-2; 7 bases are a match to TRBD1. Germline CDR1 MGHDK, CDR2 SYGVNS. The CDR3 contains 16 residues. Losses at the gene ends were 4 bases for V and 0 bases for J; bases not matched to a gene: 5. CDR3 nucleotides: TGTGCCAGCAGTGCCGGACAGGCCGCGAACACCGGGGAGCTGTTTTTT. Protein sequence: CASSAGQAANTGELFF.

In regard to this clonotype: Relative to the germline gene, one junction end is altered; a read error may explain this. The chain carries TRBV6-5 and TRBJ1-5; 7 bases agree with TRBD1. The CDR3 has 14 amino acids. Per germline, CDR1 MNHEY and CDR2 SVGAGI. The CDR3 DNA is TGTGCCAGCAGTGACTCCAGGGGGAATCAGCCCCAGCATTTT. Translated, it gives CASSDSRGNQPQHF.

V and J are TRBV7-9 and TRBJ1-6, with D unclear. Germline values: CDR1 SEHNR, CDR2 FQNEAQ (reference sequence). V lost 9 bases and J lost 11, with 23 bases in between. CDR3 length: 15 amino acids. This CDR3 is CAREFWRRENAPLHF. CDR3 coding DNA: TGTGCCAGGGAGTTTTGGCGGAGGGAGAATGCACCCCTCCACTTT.

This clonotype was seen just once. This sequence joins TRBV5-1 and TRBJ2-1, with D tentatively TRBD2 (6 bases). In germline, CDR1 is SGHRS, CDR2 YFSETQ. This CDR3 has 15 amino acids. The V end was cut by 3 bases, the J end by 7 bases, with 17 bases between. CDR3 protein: CASSSGDGAPNEQFF. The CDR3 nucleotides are TGCGCCAGCAGCTCGGGGGACGGGGCCCCTAATGAGCAGTTCTTC. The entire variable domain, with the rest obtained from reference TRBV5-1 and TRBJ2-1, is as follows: KAGVTQTPRYLIKTRGQQVTLSCSPISGHRSVSWYQQTPGQGLQFLFEYFSETQRNKGNFPGRFSGRQFSNSRSEMNVSTLELGDSALYLCASSSGDGAPNEQFFGPGTRLTVL.

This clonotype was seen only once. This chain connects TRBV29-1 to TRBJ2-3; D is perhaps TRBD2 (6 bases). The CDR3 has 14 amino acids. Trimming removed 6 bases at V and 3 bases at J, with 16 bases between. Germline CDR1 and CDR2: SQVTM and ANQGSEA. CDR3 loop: CSVAKGRDTDTQYF. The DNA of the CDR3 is TGCAGCGTCGCTAAGGGGCGGGATACAGATACGCAGTATTTT.

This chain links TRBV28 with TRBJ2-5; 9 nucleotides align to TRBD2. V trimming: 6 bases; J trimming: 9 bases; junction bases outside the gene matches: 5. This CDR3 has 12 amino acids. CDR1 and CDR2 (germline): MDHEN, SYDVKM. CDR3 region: CASRAGGGAQYF. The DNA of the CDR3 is TGTGCCAGCAGAGCGGGAGGAGGGGCCCAGTACTTC.

The CDR3: CASNPTGADTQYF. The DNA for the CDR3 is TGTGCCAGCAACCCTACCGGGGCAGATACGCAGTATTTT. This chain joins TRBV9 and TRBJ2-3; D is possibly TRBD2 (5 bases). Germline V gene data show CDR1 as SGDLS and CDR2 as YYNGEE. Trimming cost V 6 bases and J 4 bases, with 12 bases left between them. The CDR3 is 13 residues long.

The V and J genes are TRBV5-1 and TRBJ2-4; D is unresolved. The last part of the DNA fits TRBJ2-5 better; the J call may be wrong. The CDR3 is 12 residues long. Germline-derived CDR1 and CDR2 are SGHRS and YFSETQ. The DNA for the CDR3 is TGCGCCAGCAGCAACGTTGGGGAGACCCAGTACTTC. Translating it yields CASSNVGETQYF.

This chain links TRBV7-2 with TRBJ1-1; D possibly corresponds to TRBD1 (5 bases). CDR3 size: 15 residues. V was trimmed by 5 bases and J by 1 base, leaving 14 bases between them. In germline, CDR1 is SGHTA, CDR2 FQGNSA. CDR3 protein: CASSPGTARNTEAFF. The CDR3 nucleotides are TGTGCCAGCAGCCCTGGGACCGCTCGGAACACTGAAGCTTTCTTT.